The 27 T cell receptor beta chains reported below all come from one sample, sequenced in a study of blood T cell repertoires in COVID-19. TCRdb's copy holds only in-frame clones and misses some; the assay was immunoSEQ multiplex PCR. In the table there are more than 150,000 clones, 81% of which are singletons. The sequencing sample was made of peripheral blood. The receptor set was obtained from a woman aged 80 or older with COVID-19, enrolled during active disease.

V gene TRBV19 combines with J gene TRBJ2-5; 7 nucleotides line up with TRBD1. V dropped 9 bases and J dropped 2; count of bases not matched to a gene: 12. Germline V gives CDR1 LNHDA, CDR2 SQIVND (reference sequence). This CDR3 region has 15 residues. The CDR3 loop reads CASRIAPGGQETQYF. The CDR3 nucleotides read TGTGCCAGCAGAATAGCCCCAGGGGGACAAGAGACCCAGTACTTC.

The chain recombines TRBV7-2 with TRBJ2-7; 8 positions match TRBD1. The CDR3 contains 18 residues. CDR1 is SGHTA, CDR2 FQGNSA, per germline. V lost 5 bases to trimming and J lost 2 bases; unmatched junction nucleotides: 17. For the CDR3, the DNA is TGTGCCAGCAGCCAGGGACAGGTAGGGGTTGGGAGCGCCTACGAGCAGTACTTC. Translated: CASSQGQVGVGSAYEQYF.

CDR3 loop: CASSQQDRGGYTF. The DNA for the CDR3 is TGTGCCAGCAGCCAGCAGGACAGGGGTGGCTACACCTTC. This chain links TRBV4-2 with TRBJ1-2, with 9 nucleotides matching TRBD1. Germline values: CDR1 LGHNA, CDR2 YNFKEQ. The CDR3 has 13 residues. The V gene end was trimmed by 3 bases and the J gene end by 7 bases; junction bases not matched to a gene: 3.

The V call is TRBV6-1, the J call TRBJ1-2; D not certain. The CDR3 runs 15 residues. Germline V CDR1 and CDR2: MNHNS, SASEGT. V was clipped by 1 base and J by 5 bases, with 14 bases between them. The CDR3 DNA is TGTGCCAGCAGTGAAGGGGCCCCCCGTGGGTATGGCTACACCTTC. As protein: CASSEGAPRGYGYTF.

The J gene is TRBJ1-2, the V gene TRBV5-1, with TRBD1 matching 9 bases. Germline V gene lookup returns CDR1 SGHRS and CDR2 YFSETQ. The CDR3 length is 14 residues. Germline trimming cut 3 bases from V and 6 bases from J; bases unmatched to any gene: 6. The CDR3 DNA reads as TGCGCCAGCAGCTCGGGACAGGGAGTGGATGGCTACACCTTC. Residues: CASSSGQGVDGYTF.

The chain recombines TRBV24-1 with TRBJ2-2, with 10 nucleotides matching TRBD2. The CDR3 runs 17 residues. The V segment lost 3 bases and the J segment 2 bases; nucleotides outside the gene matches: 5. Germline lookup yields CDR1 KGHDR and CDR2 SFDVKD. CDR3 sequence reads: CATSDPSGRVNTGELFF. CDR3 nucleotides: TGTGCCACCAGTGATCCAAGCGGGAGGGTCAACACCGGGGAGCTGTTTTTT.

The chain uses TRBV5-4 and TRBJ1-3; D might be TRBD1 (6 bases). Germline V CDR1 and CDR2: SGHNT, YYREEE (reference sequence). The CDR3 spans 16 residues. V lost 2 bases to trimming and J lost 4 bases, with 16 bases between them. The CDR3 sequence: CASSFGTGPSGNTIYF. The CDR3 DNA follows: TGTGCCAGCAGCTTCGGCACAGGGCCGTCGGGAAACACCATATATTTT.

The CDR3 coding sequence is TGTGCCAGCAGTTATTCGGACGGGAACGAGCAGTACTTC. Amino acid sequence: CASSYSDGNEQYF. This chain links TRBV6-5 with TRBJ2-7; tentative D call: TRBD2 (5 bases). The germline gives CDR1 MNHEY, CDR2 SVGAGI. Trimming left V 3 bases short and J 5 bases short, with 11 bases between. This CDR3 contains 13 residues.

The gene calls are TRBV5-1 and TRBJ2-1; 14 bases align to TRBD2. This CDR3 has 17 residues. Unmatched junction bases numbered 11, after V lost 4 bases and J lost 8 bases. Germline V gene sequence: CDR1 SGHRS, CDR2 YFSETQ. The CDR3 is CASSGGTSGRNMYEQFF. Here the CDR3 DNA reads TGCGCCAGCAGCGGAGGGACTAGCGGGAGAAACATGTATGAGCAGTTCTTC.

V is TRBV3-1 (or the pseudogene TRBV3-2) and J is TRBJ2-1, with D possibly being TRBD1 (6 bases). CDR1 and CDR2 (germline): LGHDT, YNNKEL (reference sequence). The length of the CDR3 is 12 residues. The V end was cut by 4 bases, the J end by 9 bases, with 10 bases between. The CDR3, as DNA: TGTGCCAGCAGCCGACAGGACTTTGAGCAGTTCTTC. It translates to CASSRQDFEQFF.

V usage is TRBV5-1 and J usage is TRBJ1-4; 9 nucleotides agree with TRBD1. The germline V gene encodes CDR1 SGHRS and CDR2 YFSETQ. The junction had 7 bases not matched to a gene; V was cut back by 0 bases and J by 7 bases. The length of the CDR3 is 16 residues. The CDR3 coding sequence is TGCGCCAGCAGCTTGGGGGGCGGGACAGGGACTGAAAAACTGTTTTTT. It codes for CASSLGGGTGTEKLFF.

The gene calls are TRBV6-6 and TRBJ1-6; 7 nucleotides match TRBD1. This CDR3 spans 13 amino acids. Germline CDR1 reads MNHNY; CDR2 reads SVGAGI (reference sequence). Trimming took 6 bases from V and 9 from J; bases not matched to a gene: 5. The CDR3 here is CASSADRVSPLHF. CDR3 coding DNA: TGTGCCAGCAGCGCCGACAGGGTTTCACCCCTCCACTTT.

This clone has just a few counts. The chain combines TRBV3-1 (or the pseudogene TRBV3-2) with TRBJ2-2; maybe TRBD2 (5 bases). From germline, CDR1 is LGHDT and CDR2 YNNKEL (reference sequence). Trimming stripped 1 base from V and 5 bases from J, with 5 bases between. The length of the CDR3 is 13 residues. The CDR3 DNA reads as TGTGCCAGCAGCCAAGCGGGGACCGGGGAGCTGTTTTTT. This translates into CASSQAGTGELFF.

The chain has TRBV24-1 and TRBJ2-1; 9 bases align to TRBD1. The V and J ends lost 5 bases and 9 bases, in that order; junction bases with no gene match: 10. CDR1 is KGHDR and CDR2 is SFDVKD in the germline V gene. The CDR3 extends over 15 amino acids. CDR3 coding DNA: TGTGCCACCAGTGCCCCCGGGACAGGGAAAGTTGAGCAGTTCTTC. It encodes CATSAPGTGKVEQFF.

The chain couples TRBV24-1 to TRBJ2-1, with 10 positions matching TRBD1. CDR3 length: 15 residues. Trimming at V came to 3 bases and at J to 5 bases, leaving 3 bases not matched to a gene. Germline assignment: CDR1 KGHDR and CDR2 SFDVKD. The CDR3, as DNA: TGTGCCACCAGTGATGCCGGGACAGGGGACAATGAGCAGTTCTTC. Its protein product is CATSDAGTGDNEQFF.

The gene calls are TRBV6-1 and TRBJ2-7, with D tentatively TRBD1 (6 bases). The V end was cut by 3 bases, the J end by 4 bases, with 16 bases between. Germline V gene lookup returns CDR1 MNHNS and CDR2 SASEGT. This CDR3 has 15 residues. The CDR3 spells CASSDRGDIIYEQYF. For the CDR3, the DNA is TGTGCCAGCAGTGACAGGGGCGATATAATATACGAGCAGTACTTC.

The CDR3 coding sequence is TGTGCCACCAGCAGGACAGCGACCTCCTACGAGCAGTACTTC. It is translated as CATSRTATSYEQYF. The rearrangement links TRBV15 to TRBJ2-7, with D perhaps matching TRBD1 (5 bases). Trimming pared 3 bases from V and 0 bases from J, leaving 9 bases between. This CDR3 comprises 14 residues. Germline values: CDR1 LNHNV, CDR2 YYDKDF (reference sequence).

The chain couples TRBV5-4 to TRBJ1-2, with D hard to call. The V gene lost 1 base and the J gene lost 6 bases, with 10 bases spanning the gap. CDR3 length equals 13 residues. Germline CDR1 and CDR2: SGHNT and YYREEE (reference sequence). Here the CDR3 reads CASSLYGVNGYTF. CDR3 nucleotide sequence: TGTGCCAGCAGCTTGTACGGGGTAAATGGCTACACCTTC.

This clone was observed a handful of times. V gene TRBV5-4 combines with J gene TRBJ2-7, with 7 bases identical to TRBD2. J was trimmed by 6 bases and V by 10 bases; bases with no gene match: 10. The CDR3 has 12 residues. The germline V gene has CDR1 SGHNT and CDR2 YYREEE (reference sequence). This CDR3 reads CAARGGNGEQYF. The DNA for the CDR3 is TGTGCCGCACGGGGAGGGAATGGCGAGCAGTACTTC.

The rearrangement joins TRBV20-1 to TRBJ2-1, with D uncertain. V gave up 3 bases and J gave up 7 bases, with 4 bases separating them. Germline CDR1 is DFQATT and CDR2 is SNEGSKA (reference sequence). The CDR3 length is 10 residues. This CDR3 reads CSARRNEQFF. The CDR3 coding sequence is TGCAGTGCTAGGCGTAATGAGCAGTTCTTC.

V gene TRBV20-1 combines with J gene TRBJ2-7; no clear D gene. This CDR3 is 11 amino acids long. V was pared by 6 bases and J by 1 base, with 7 bases between. CDR1 DFQATT and CDR2 SNEGSKA come from the germline V gene (reference sequence). The chain's CDR3 is CSAPRSYEQYF. CDR3 nucleotide sequence: TGCAGTGCCCCGCGGTCCTACGAGCAGTACTTC.

CDR3 nucleotides: TGTGCCTGGAGTGGCTCGAGTTACAATGAGCAGTTCTTC. Protein sequence: CAWSGSSYNEQFF. The J gene is TRBJ2-1, the V gene TRBV30; no clear D gene. The germline V and J ends were trimmed by 1 base and 4 bases, with 8 bases remaining between them. The germline V gene encodes CDR1 GTSNPN and CDR2 SVGIG (reference sequence). The length of the CDR3 is 13 residues.

The chain has TRBV7-8 and TRBJ1-1; TRBD1 matches 7 bases. Germline V gene lookup returns CDR1 SGHVS and CDR2 FQNEAQ. The CDR3 runs 13 residues. The trim removed 1 base at V and 12 bases at J, leaving 8 bases unmatched. The DNA for the CDR3 is TGTGCCAGCAGCTTAGTTACGGGACAGAAAACTTTCTTT. Encoded protein: CASSLVTGQKTFF.

The chain employs TRBV18 and TRBJ1-5; possibly TRBD1 for D (5 bases). V lost 5 bases and J 5 bases, leaving 16 bases between the germline ends. The germline CDR1 and CDR2 sequences are KGHSH and LQKENI. The CDR3 length is 15 residues. Here the CDR3 DNA reads TGTGCCAGCTCAGAGGCGGGAGGGGACGATCAGCCCCAGCATTTT. Protein sequence: CASSEAGGDDQPQHF.

This chain joins TRBV4-3 and TRBJ2-5; 9 bases are shared with TRBD2. CDR1 and CDR2 (germline): LGHNA, YSLEER. The CDR3 sequence is 16 residues long. J gave up 1 base and V 0 bases, and 3 bases lay outside the gene matches. CDR3 nucleotide sequence: TGCGCCAGCAGCCAAGATTTTAGCGGGGGCCAAGAGACCCAGTACTTC. Protein product: CASSQDFSGGQETQYF.

This clone was picked up many times. The chain carries TRBV11-3 and TRBJ2-7; 8 nucleotides align to TRBD2. Germline V gene data show CDR1 as SGHNT and CDR2 as YENEEA. V shed 2 bases and J 1 base; nucleotides not matched to a gene: 4. This CDR3 contains 15 residues. The CDR3 loop reads CASSLRGGGSYEQYF. The DNA for the CDR3 is TGTGCCAGCAGCTTACGGGGGGGAGGTTCCTACGAGCAGTACTTC.

V and J are TRBV5-1 and TRBJ2-3, with a tentative D call TRBD2 (5 bases). CDR3 length: 17 residues. Germline CDR1 reads SGHRS; CDR2 reads YFSETQ. Trimming left V 1 base short and J 0 bases short, with 15 bases between. The DNA for the CDR3 is TGCGCCAGCAGCTTGAGGGCGAGCGGAGCTAGCACAGATACGCAGTATTTT. The encoded protein is CASSLRASGASTDTQYF.